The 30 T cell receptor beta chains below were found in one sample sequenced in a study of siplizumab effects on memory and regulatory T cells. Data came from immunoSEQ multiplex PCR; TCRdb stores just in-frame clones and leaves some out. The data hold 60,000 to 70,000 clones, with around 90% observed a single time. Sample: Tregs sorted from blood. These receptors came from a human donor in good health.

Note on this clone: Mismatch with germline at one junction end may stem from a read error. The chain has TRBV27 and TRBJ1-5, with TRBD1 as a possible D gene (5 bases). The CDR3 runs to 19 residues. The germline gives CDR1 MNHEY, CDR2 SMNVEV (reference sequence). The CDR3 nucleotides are TGTGCCAGCAGTCCGCATGGACGGGCTCTTTCTACAGGCAATCAGCTCCAGCATTTT. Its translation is CASSPHGRALSTGNQLQHF.

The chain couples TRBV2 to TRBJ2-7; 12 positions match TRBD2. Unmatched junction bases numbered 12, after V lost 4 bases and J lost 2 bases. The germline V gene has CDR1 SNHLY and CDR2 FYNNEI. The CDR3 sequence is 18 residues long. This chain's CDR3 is CASSGRLAGGLRTYEQYF. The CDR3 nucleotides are TGTGCCAGCAGTGGGAGGCTAGCGGGAGGGCTCCGGACCTACGAGCAGTACTTC.

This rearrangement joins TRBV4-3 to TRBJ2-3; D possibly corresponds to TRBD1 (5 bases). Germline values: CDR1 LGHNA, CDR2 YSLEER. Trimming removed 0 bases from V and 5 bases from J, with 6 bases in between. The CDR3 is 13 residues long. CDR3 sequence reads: CASSQDQGDTQYF. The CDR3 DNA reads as TGCGCCAGCAGCCAAGACCAGGGAGATACGCAGTATTTT.

The CDR3 DNA sequence: TGTGCCAGTAGCCCTCTGGGGGCAACTAATGAAAAACTGTTTTTT. As protein: CASSPLGATNEKLFF. J is TRBJ1-4 and V is TRBV19; D possibly corresponds to TRBD1 (5 bases). Per germline, CDR1 LNHDA and CDR2 SQIVND (reference sequence). V was clipped by 6 bases and J by 0 bases, with 11 bases between them. CDR3 size: 15 residues.

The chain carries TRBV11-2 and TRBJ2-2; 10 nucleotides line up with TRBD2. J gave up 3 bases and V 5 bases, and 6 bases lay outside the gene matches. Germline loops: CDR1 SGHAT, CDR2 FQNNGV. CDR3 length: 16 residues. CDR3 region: CASSDRAGGYTGELFF. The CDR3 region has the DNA TGTGCCAGCAGCGACCGAGCGGGAGGGTACACCGGGGAGCTGTTTTTT.

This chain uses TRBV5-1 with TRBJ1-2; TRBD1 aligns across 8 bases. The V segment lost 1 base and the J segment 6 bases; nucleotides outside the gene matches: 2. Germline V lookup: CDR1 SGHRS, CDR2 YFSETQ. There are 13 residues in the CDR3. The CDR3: CASSLWTGNGYTF. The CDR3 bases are TGCGCCAGCAGCTTGTGGACAGGGAATGGCTACACCTTC.

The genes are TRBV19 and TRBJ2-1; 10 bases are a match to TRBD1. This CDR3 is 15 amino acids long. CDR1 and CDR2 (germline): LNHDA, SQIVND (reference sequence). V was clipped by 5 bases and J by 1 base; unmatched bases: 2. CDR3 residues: CASSPGQGSYNEQFF. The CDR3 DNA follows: TGTGCCAGTAGTCCGGGACAGGGGTCCTACAATGAGCAGTTCTTC.

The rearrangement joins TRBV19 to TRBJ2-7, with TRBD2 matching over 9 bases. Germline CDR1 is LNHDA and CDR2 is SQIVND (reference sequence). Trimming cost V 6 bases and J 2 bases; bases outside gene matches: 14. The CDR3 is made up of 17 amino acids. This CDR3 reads CASSKSYNSGSTYEQYF. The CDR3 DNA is TGTGCCAGTAGCAAGAGCTATAATAGCGGGAGTACCTACGAGCAGTACTTC.

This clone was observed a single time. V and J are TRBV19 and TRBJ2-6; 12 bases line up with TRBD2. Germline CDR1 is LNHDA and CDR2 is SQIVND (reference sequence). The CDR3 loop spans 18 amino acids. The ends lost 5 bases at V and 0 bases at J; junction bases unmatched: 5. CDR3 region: CASSAASGRASGANVLTF. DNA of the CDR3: TGTGCCAGTAGTGCCGCTAGCGGGAGGGCCTCTGGGGCCAACGTCCTGACTTTC.

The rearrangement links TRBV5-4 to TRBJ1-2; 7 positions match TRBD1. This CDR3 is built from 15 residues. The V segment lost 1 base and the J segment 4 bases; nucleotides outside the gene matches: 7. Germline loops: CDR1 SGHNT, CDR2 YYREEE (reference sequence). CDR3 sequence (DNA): TGTGCCAGCAGCTTGATACGGGACAGCGTCTATGGCTACACCTTC. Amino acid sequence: CASSLIRDSVYGYTF.

The CDR3 spells CASSLGQGRGETQYF. The CDR3 DNA follows: TGTGCCAGCAGCCTAGGACAGGGGAGGGGGGAGACCCAGTACTTC. The chain couples TRBV9 to TRBJ2-5, with TRBD1 matching over 9 bases. Unmatched junction bases numbered 9, after V lost 4 bases and J lost 5 bases. The germline V gene has CDR1 SGDLS and CDR2 YYNGEE. The CDR3 runs 15 residues. The complete variable domain, with remaining parts taken from reference TRBV9 and TRBJ2-5, reads DSGVTQTPKHLITATGQRVTLRCSPRSGDLSVYWYQQSLDQGLQFLIQYYNGEERAKGNILERFSAQQFPDLHSELNLSSLELGDSALYFCASSLGQGRGETQYFGPGTRLLVL.

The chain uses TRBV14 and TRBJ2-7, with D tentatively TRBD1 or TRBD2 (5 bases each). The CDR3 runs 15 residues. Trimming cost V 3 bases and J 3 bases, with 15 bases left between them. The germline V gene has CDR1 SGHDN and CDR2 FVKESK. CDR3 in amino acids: CASSHSVGEFYEQYF. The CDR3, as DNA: TGTGCCAGCAGCCATTCCGTGGGGGAATTCTACGAGCAGTACTTC.

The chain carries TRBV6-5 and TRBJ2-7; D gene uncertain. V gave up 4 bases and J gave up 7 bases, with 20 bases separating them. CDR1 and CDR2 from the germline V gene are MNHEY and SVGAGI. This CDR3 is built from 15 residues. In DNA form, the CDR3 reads TGTGCCAGCAGTTCCTTAAGGACCGTTATGGGGGAGCAGTACTTC. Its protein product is CASSSLRTVMGEQYF.

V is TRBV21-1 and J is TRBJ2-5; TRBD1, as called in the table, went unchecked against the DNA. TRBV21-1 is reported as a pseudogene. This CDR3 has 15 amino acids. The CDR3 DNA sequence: TGTGCCAGCAGCGACCAGGCCGTAAATCGGGAGACCCAGTACTTC. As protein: CASSDQAVNRETQYF.

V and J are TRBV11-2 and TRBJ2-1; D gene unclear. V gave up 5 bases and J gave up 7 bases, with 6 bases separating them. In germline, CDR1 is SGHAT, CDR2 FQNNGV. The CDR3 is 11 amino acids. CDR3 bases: TGTGCCAGCAGCCTAGTGAATGAGCAGTTCTTC. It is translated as CASSLVNEQFF.

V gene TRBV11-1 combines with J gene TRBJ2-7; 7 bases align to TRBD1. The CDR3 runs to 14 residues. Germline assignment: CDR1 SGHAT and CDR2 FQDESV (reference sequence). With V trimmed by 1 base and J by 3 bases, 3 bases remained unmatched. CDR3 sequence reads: CASSLGTGNYEQYF. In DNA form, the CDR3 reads TGTGCCAGCAGCTTAGGGACAGGAAACTACGAGCAGTACTTC. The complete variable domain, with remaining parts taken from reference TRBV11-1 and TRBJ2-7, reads EAEVAQSPRYKITEKSQAVAFWCDPISGHATLYWYRQILGQGPELLVQFQDESVVDDSQLPKDRFSAERLKGVDSTLKIQPAELGDSAMYLCASSLGTGNYEQYFGPGTRLTVT.

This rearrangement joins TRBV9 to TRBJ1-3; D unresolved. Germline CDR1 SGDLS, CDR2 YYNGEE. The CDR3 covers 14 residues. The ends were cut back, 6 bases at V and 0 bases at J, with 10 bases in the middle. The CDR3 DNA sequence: TGTGCCAGCACAGCGGGGATCTCTGGAAACACCATATATTTT. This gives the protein CASTAGISGNTIYF.

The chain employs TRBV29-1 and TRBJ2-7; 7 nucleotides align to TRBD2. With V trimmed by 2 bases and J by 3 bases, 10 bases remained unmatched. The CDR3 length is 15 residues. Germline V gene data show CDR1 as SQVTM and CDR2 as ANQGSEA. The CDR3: CSVERREGGFYEQYF. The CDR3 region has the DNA TGCAGCGTTGAAAGGAGGGAGGGAGGATTCTACGAGCAGTACTTC.

CDR3: CASSQVLGLAGVYEQYF. The CDR3 DNA follows: TGTGCCAGCAGCCAGGTGCTGGGACTAGCGGGAGTCTACGAGCAGTACTTC. The rearrangement uses TRBV4-2 and TRBJ2-7; TRBD2 matches 14 bases. The CDR3 has 17 residues. Germline trimming cut 3 bases from V and 3 bases from J; bases unmatched to any gene: 7. The germline V gene has CDR1 LGHNA and CDR2 YNFKEQ.

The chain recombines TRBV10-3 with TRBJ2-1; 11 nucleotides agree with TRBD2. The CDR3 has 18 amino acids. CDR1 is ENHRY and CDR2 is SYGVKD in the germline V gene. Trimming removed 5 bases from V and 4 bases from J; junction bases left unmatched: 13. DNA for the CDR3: TGTGCCATCAGTCTACTAGCGGGAGAGAGGGGGGTTTACAATGAGCAGTTCTTC. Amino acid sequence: CAISLLAGERGVYNEQFF.

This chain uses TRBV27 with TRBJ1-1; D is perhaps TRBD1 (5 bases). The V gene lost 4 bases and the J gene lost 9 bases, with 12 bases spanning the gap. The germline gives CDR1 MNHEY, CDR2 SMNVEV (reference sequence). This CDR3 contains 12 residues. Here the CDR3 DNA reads TGTGCCAGCAGTTCCCTGAGGGGTCAAGCTTTCTTT. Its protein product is CASSSLRGQAFF.

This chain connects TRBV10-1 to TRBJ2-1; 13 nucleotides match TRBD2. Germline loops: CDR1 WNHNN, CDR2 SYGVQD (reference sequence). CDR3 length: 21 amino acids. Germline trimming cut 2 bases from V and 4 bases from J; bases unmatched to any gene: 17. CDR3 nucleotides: TGCGCCAGCAGTGAGAAGTTCGGGACTAGCGGGACTCGAGGTCAATACAATGAGCAGTTCTTC. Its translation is CASSEKFGTSGTRGQYNEQFF.

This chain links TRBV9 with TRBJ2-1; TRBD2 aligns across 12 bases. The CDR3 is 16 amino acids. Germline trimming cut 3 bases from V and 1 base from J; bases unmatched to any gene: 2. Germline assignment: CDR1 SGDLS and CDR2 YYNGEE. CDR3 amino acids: CASSGTSGRSYNEQFF. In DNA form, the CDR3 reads TGTGCCAGCAGCGGAACTAGCGGGAGGTCCTACAATGAGCAGTTCTTC. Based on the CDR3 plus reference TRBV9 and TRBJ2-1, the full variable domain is DSGVTQTPKHLITATGQRVTLRCSPRSGDLSVYWYQQSLDQGLQFLIQYYNGEERAKGNILERFSAQQFPDLHSELNLSSLELGDSALYFCASSGTSGRSYNEQFFGPGTRLTVL.

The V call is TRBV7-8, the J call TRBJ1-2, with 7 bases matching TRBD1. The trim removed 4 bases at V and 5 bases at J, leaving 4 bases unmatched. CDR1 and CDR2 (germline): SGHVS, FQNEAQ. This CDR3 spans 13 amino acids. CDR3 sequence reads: CASSSLTGYGYTF. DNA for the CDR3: TGTGCCAGCAGCTCCCTGACAGGGTATGGCTACACCTTC.

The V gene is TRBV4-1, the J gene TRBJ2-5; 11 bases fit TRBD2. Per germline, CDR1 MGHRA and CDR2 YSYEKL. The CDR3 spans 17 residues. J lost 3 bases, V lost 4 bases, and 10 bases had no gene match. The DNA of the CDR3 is TGCGCCAGCAGCCGCCAAGGGTCGGGACTAGCGGAAGAGACCCAGTACTTC. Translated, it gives CASSRQGSGLAEETQYF.

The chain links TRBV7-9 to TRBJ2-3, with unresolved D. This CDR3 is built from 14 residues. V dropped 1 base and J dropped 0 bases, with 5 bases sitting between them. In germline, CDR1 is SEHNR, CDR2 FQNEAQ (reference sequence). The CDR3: CASSLVGSTDTQYF. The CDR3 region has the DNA TGTGCCAGCAGCTTAGTGGGCAGCACAGATACGCAGTATTTT.

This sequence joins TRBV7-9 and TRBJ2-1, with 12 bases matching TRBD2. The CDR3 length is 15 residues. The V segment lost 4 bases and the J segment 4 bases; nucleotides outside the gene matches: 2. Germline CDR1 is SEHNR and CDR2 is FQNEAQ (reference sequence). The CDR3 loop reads CASSSLAGGYNEQFF. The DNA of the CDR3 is TGTGCCAGCAGCTCACTAGCGGGAGGTTACAATGAGCAGTTCTTC.

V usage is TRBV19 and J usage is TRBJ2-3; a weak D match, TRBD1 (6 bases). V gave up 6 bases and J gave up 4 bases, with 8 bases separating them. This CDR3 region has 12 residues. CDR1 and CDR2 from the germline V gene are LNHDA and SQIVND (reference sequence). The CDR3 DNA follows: TGTGCCAGTAGCGAGGGGGCAGATACGCAGTATTTT. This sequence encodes CASSEGADTQYF.

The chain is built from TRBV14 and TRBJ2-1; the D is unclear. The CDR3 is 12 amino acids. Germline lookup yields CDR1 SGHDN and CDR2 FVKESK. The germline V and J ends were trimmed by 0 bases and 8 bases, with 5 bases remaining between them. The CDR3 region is CASSQDWHEQFF. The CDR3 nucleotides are TGTGCCAGCAGCCAAGACTGGCATGAGCAGTTCTTC.

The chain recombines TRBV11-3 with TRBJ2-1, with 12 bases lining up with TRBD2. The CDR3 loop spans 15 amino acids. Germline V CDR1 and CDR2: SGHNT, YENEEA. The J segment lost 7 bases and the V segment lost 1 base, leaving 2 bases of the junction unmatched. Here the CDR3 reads CASSLGLAGGNEQFF. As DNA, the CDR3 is TGTGCCAGCAGCTTAGGGCTAGCGGGAGGGAATGAGCAGTTCTTC.